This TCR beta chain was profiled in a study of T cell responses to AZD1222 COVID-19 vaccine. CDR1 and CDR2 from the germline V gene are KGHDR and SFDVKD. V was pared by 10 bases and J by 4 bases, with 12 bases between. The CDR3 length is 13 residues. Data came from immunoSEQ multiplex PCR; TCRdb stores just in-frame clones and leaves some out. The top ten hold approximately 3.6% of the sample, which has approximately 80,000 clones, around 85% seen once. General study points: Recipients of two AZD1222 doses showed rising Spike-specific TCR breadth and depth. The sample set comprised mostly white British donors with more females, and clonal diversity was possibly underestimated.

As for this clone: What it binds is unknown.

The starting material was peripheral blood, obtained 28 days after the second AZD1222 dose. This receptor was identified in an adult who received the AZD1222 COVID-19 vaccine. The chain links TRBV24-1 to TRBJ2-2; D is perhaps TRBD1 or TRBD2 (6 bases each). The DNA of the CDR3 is TGTGCCACGGGAGGACAGAGCACCGGGGAGCTGTTTTTT. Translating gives CATGGQSTGELFF.